The rows below give T cell receptor beta chains drawn from one sample of a study of T cell changes during pregnancy in multiple sclerosis. TCRdb keeps only in-frame clones here, not all; method: immunoSEQ multiplex PCR. The sample records approximately 65,000 clones, approximately 92% being singletons. Sequenced here: CD8+ T cells from peripheral blood mononuclear cells, sampled in the third trimester of pregnancy. Receptors were obtained from a female donor in good health, enrolled as a control in a pregnancy study. The conserved cysteine and the conserved F or W are not part of the CDR3 here.

V gene	J gene	CDR3 protein
TRBV7-9	TRBJ2-7	ASSPTTAAYEQY
TRBV5-1	TRBJ1-1	ASSYDRANTEAF
TRBV11-3	TRBJ1-6	ASSDRDNSPLH
TRBV10-3	TRBJ2-3	AISGSGTSTDTQY
TRBV9	TRBJ1-1	ASSSGTVMNTEAF
TRBV7-6	TRBJ1-3	ASSHAAETSGNTIY
TRBV7-9	TRBJ2-1	ASSLSLVPSVNNEQF
TRBV9	TRBJ1-3	ASSISGLTGNTIY
TRBV7-9	TRBJ1-5	ASSYGQSLPQH
TRBV27	TRBJ1-1	ASSTTGNTEAF
TRBV11-2	TRBJ2-7	ASSPRRGTHEQY
TRBV28	TRBJ1-1	ASSLEAGNTEAF
TRBV5-6	TRBJ2-1	ASSLGTSSYNEQF
TRBV15	TRBJ1-5	ATSPHGTAQSYSNQPQH
TRBV7-9	TRBJ2-2	ASSQGQTNTGELF
TRBV6-5	TRBJ1-1	ASSYSWGLSGEAF
TRBV4-3	TRBJ1-4	ASSQDMGQRELF
TRBV7-3	TRBJ2-5	ASSLRGHPEETQY
TRBV6-6	TRBJ1-1	ASSYLFRGLNTEAF
TRBV7-8	TRBJ2-7	ASSLAAYEQY
TRBV7-8	TRBJ1-2	ASSLKPLGEAYGYT
TRBV5-5	TRBJ1-4	ASSFREEKLF
TRBV27	TRBJ2-1	ATRDRGTSYNEQF
TRBV2	TRBJ1-2	ASKGQGVDYGYT
TRBV7-2	TRBJ1-1	ASSPGQERILNTEAF
TRBV27	TRBJ2-7	ASSLSGGSSYEQY
TRBV19	TRBJ2-7	ASSGRDRGHEQY
TRBV4-3	TRBJ2-1	ASSQARTLGSEQF
TRBV5-8	TRBJ2-7	ASNDGGGYEQY
TRBV2	TRBJ1-6	ASTGVAVQFNSPLH
TRBV5-1	TRBJ2-1	ASSLVAAGGPNEQF
TRBV5-6	TRBJ2-5	ASSLVGASGDIQETQY
TRBV27	TRBJ1-5	ASSLRGRTSNQPQH
TRBV9	TRBJ1-2	ASSPEAANYGYT
TRBV9	TRBJ2-1	ASSLSGVNEQF
TRBV30	TRBJ1-2	AWSVIEGDGYT
TRBV6-1	TRBJ1-1	ASSEQAGEGTEAF
TRBV27	TRBJ1-5	ASSLTTGQPQH
TRBV7-3	TRBJ2-7	ASSSTSGGAGEQY
TRBV7-9	TRBJ2-5	ASSPLGVREETQY
TRBV19	TRBJ2-7	ASSIGRGGDSYEQY
TRBV4-1	TRBJ1-2	ASSPPRVGQGIDGYT
TRBV7-9	TRBJ1-5	ASSLSGSQPQH
TRBV9	TRBJ2-5	ASSVGTGGVKGLD
TRBV21-1	TRBJ1-5	ASNVTGVSNQPQH